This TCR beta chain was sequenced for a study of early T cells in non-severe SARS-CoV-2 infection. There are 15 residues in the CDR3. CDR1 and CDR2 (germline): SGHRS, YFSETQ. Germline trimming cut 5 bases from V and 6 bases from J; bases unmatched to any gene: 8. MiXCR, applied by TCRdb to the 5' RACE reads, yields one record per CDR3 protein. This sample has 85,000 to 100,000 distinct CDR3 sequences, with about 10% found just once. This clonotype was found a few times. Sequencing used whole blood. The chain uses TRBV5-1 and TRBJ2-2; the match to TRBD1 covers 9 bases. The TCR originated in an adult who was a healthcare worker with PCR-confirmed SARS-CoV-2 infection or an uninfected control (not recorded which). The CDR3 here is CASRPRDREPGELFF. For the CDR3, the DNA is TGCGCCAGCAGACCCCGGGACAGGGAGCCCGGGGAGCTGTTTTTT.